Presented here are 14 T cell receptor beta chains from one specimen sequenced in a study of CD8+ T cells in alopecia areata. Treatment indicated: oral pan-JAK inhibitor, 5-10 mg twice daily. Extracted RNA was reverse transcribed into cDNA, the sequencing template. Only in-frame clones appear in the TCRdb table, and some are missing; sequencing was by immunoSEQ multiplex PCR. The sample includes about 100,000 clones, around 60% of them seen just once. The sample consisted of CD8+ T cells sorted from blood, taken at approximately week 55, from a patient treated with tofacitinib. These receptor sequences come from a human donor with alopecia areata.

This clone showed up just a few times. The chain links TRBV7-2 to TRBJ1-5; no definite D call. There are 15 residues in the CDR3. The germline V gene encodes CDR1 SGHTA and CDR2 FQGNSA. V lost 0 bases to trimming and J lost 2 bases, with 8 bases between them. The CDR3 reads CASSLARGGNQPQHF. The CDR3 nucleotides read TGTGCCAGCAGCTTAGCACGAGGTGGCAATCAGCCCCAGCATTTT.

The genes are TRBV7-9 and TRBJ2-2, with unresolved D. CDR1 is SEHNR and CDR2 is FQNEAQ in the germline V gene (reference sequence). This CDR3 contains 13 residues. With 1 base removed from V and 4 bases from J, the gap between germline ends came to 4 bases. The CDR3 here is CASSLGGTGELFF. The CDR3, as DNA: TGTGCCAGCAGCTTAGGAGGCACCGGGGAGCTGTTTTTT.

The gene calls are TRBV29-1 and TRBJ2-2; D gene uncertain. The CDR3 consists of 11 residues. Trimming shortened V by 3 bases and J by 6 bases, and 5 bases separated the two germline ends. From germline, CDR1 is SQVTM and CDR2 ANQGSEA. CDR3 DNA sequence: TGCAGCGTTGAGATGTCCGGGGAGCTGTTTTTT. Protein: CSVEMSGELFF.

The chain joins TRBV19 to TRBJ2-1; D call uncertain. Germline CDR1 is LNHDA and CDR2 is SQIVND (reference sequence). This CDR3 has 14 residues. Between the trimmed V and J ends, which lost 3 bases and 4 bases, there was a span of 10 bases. CDR3 bases: TGTGCCAGTAGTATGTTGACACTATACAATGAGCAGTTCTTC. This translates into CASSMLTLYNEQFF.

The rearrangement uses TRBV23-1 and TRBJ2-5, with D perhaps TRBD1 (6 bases). TRBV23-1 is filed as an ORF, its function uncertain. This CDR3 region has 18 residues. V was shortened by 0 bases and J by 2 bases, with 19 bases between the two germline ends. CDR3 region: CASSQSPAEGVGQETQYF. CDR3 coding DNA: TGCGCCAGCAGTCAATCCCCGGCAGAGGGGGTCGGTCAAGAGACCCAGTACTTC.

This rearrangement joins TRBV27 to TRBJ2-6, with a possible D match to TRBD2 (6 bases). Germline lookup yields CDR1 MNHEY and CDR2 SMNVEV (reference sequence). Trimming removed 8 bases at V and 2 bases at J, with 10 bases between. This CDR3 contains 14 residues. DNA of the CDR3: TGTGCCAGCGGGTCGGGGGCTGGGGCCAACGTCCTGACTTTC. The encoded protein is CASGSGAGANVLTF.

The chain joins TRBV27 to TRBJ2-3; tentatively, D is TRBD2 (6 bases). This CDR3 region has 15 residues. The germline V and J ends were trimmed by 4 bases and 4 bases, with 15 bases remaining between them. Germline V CDR1 and CDR2: MNHEY, SMNVEV (reference sequence). CDR3 residues: CASSSGETIADTQYF. The CDR3 coding sequence is TGTGCCAGCAGTTCGGGGGAGACGATCGCAGATACGCAGTATTTT.

This clone occurred a few times. This sequence joins TRBV7-3 and TRBJ2-3, with 8 bases that match TRBD1. With V trimmed by 5 bases and J by 0 bases, 7 bases remained unmatched. Looked up from germline, CDR1 is SGHTA and CDR2 is FQGTGA. The CDR3 is 16 amino acids. The CDR3 spells CASSRTGGSSTDTQYF. DNA for the CDR3: TGTGCCAGCAGCAGAACAGGGGGATCTAGCACAGATACGCAGTATTTT.

This clone was observed a handful of times. The chain carries TRBV28 and TRBJ2-3; 8 nucleotides align to TRBD1. Germline trimming cut 7 bases from V and 1 base from J; bases unmatched to any gene: 13. Germline V gene data show CDR1 as MDHEN and CDR2 as SYDVKM. The CDR3 sequence is 17 residues long. The CDR3 DNA is TGTGCCAGCACTTTTATTGGAACGGGACAGGGCACAGATACGCAGTATTTT. Its translation: CASTFIGTGQGTDTQYF.

The chain couples TRBV15 to TRBJ2-3; TRBD2 matches at 10 bases. Germline assignment: CDR1 LNHNV and CDR2 YYDKDF (reference sequence). Trimming took 3 bases from V and 2 from J; bases not matched to a gene: 11. The CDR3 loop spans 18 amino acids. CDR3 coding DNA: TGTGCCACCAGCAGGCAATGGGAGAGCGGGGGGGACACAGATACGCAGTATTTT. The encoded protein is CATSRQWESGGDTDTQYF.

V is TRBV9 and J is TRBJ1-2; TRBD1 is a possible D gene (5 bases). V lost 3 bases and J 2 bases, leaving 17 bases between the germline ends. This CDR3 has 16 residues. Germline assignment: CDR1 SGDLS and CDR2 YYNGEE. CDR3 protein: CASSGGVRPRNYGYTF. The CDR3 DNA is TGTGCCAGCAGCGGGGGGGTGCGGCCAAGGAACTATGGCTACACCTTC.

The chain is built from TRBV7-9 and TRBJ1-2; perhaps TRBD1 as D (5 bases). The germline V gene has CDR1 SEHNR and CDR2 FQNEAQ (reference sequence). The CDR3 runs 15 residues. V was clipped by 3 bases and J by 4 bases, with 15 bases between them. The CDR3 DNA sequence: TGTGCCAGCAGCTTGTCAGCAGGGATCGGCTATGGCTACACCTTC. It yields the protein CASSLSAGIGYGYTF.

Only a few counts were recorded for this clone. This chain connects TRBV20-1 to TRBJ2-7; D gene unclear. The CDR3 contains 11 residues. V was clipped by 6 bases and J by 6 bases, with 12 bases between them. In germline, CDR1 is DFQATT, CDR2 SNEGSKA (reference sequence). This CDR3 is CSARAPGEQYF. CDR3 bases: TGCAGTGCCCGAGCCCCGGGCGAGCAGTACTTC.

This clone appeared a few times. The sample carries other DNA sequences with the same CDR3. The V call is TRBV30, the J call TRBJ2-7; no firm D call. Germline CDR1 is GTSNPN and CDR2 is SVGIG (reference sequence). The CDR3 covers 11 residues. Trimming removed 1 base at V and 3 bases at J, with 4 bases between. In DNA form, the CDR3 reads TGTGCCTGGAGTGACAGCTACGAGCAGTACTTC. This translates into CAWSDSYEQYF.